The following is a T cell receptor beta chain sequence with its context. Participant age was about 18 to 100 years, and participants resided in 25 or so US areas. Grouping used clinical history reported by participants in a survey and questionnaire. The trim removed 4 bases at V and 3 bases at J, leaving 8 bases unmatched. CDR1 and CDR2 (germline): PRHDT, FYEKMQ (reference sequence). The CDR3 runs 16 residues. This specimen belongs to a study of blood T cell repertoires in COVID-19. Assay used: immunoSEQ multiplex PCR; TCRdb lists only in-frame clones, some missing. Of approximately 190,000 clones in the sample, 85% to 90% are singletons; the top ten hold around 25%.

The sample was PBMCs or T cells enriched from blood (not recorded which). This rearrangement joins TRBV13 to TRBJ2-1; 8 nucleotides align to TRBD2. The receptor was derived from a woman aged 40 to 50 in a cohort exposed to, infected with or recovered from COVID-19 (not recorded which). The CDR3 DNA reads TGTGCCAGCAGCTCGGGGGGGCTAGCGGACTACAATGAGCAGTTCTTC. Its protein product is CASSSGGLADYNEQFF. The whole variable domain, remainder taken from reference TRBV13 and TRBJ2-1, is AAGVIQSPRHLIKEKRETATLKCYPIPRHDTVYWYQQGPGQDPQFLISFYEKMQSDKGSIPDRFSAQQFSDYHSELNMSSLELGDSALYFCASSSGGLADYNEQFFGPGTRLTVL.